Listed here is a single TCR beta chain. This clone has a handful of counts. Which antigen it targets is not known. The record has no base qualities; no much larger clone is one base away. V is clipped by 6 bases and J by 8 bases, and the sequence between their germline boundaries is 13 bases long. The cysteine opens and the phenylalanine closes a CDR3 of 11 amino acids. Only the CDR3 DNA is retained, 33 bases long and in frame from the first base. The CDR1 and CDR2 encoded by the germline V gene (reference sequence) are DFQATT and SNEGSKA. This entry is derived from a study of cytomegalovirus exposure and HLA in healthy donors (dated by TCRdb to about 2017). With regard to the full study: According to an earlier analysis of a few hundred of the donors, about 179 million T cells yielded roughly 110 million unique TCR beta sequences and about 300 Gb of sequence data. Approximately 300 gigabases of sequencing data and around 85 million unique TCR sequences made up an early release that covered several hundred HLA-typed donors. Of the 300 to 500 genotyped donors, approximately 80% were placed in the genetic ancestry cluster associated with self-reported Caucasian donors. The study aimed to test whether cataloging public T cell receptors could reveal signatures of past pathogen exposure. The study profiled the T cell repertoires of more than 500 subjects by immunosequencing and related them to cytomegalovirus serostatus. Along with the roughly 700-subject first cohort, a separate validation cohort of over 90 different subjects was used. High-throughput TCR immunosequencing, statistical association of individual TCRs with disease status, and machine learning were combined to predict cytomegalovirus infection status. A later analysis re-examined previously published TCR beta repertoires from about 670 donors and added high-resolution HLA genotyping to investigate patterns of TCR occurrence. Rather than using new phenotypic data, the later analysis identified candidate immune exposures from TCR beta sequences and from how often those sequences occurred across donors. To decide whether each TCR beta V gene segment behaved as functional or pseudogenic, an earlier analysis of fewer than 750 of the donors relied on high-throughput TCR beta sequencing. Alongside the repertoire data, information on donor age, sex, ethnicity and CMV serostatus was compiled. A later genetic analysis took genome-wide SNP genotypes for about three fifths of the roughly 670 donors and used that subset as a discovery cohort. All discovery cohort repertoires had been generated using a single sequencing platform. Class I and class II HLA loci were covered by the typing at four-digit resolution. Typing coverage varied by locus: roughly 629-630 donors for A, B, C, DRB1 and DQB1; approximately 520 for DQA1; approximately 610 for DPA1; fewer than 480 for DPB1. A handful of DR-DQ haplotypes were handled as single units for association and clustering because linkage in the cohort was strong. Among 350 to 400 genotyped donors of the cohort, an average of about 240,000 unique TCR beta nucleotide sequences were sequenced per donor, roughly a sixth of them non-productive.

General study outcomes and caveats: It was suggested by the authors that the approach could potentially be generalized to other disease states and immunological phenotypes. The classifier was reported to diagnose cytomegalovirus status with high specificity and sensitivity in both the original cohort and the validation cohort. A later analysis reported that several top co-occurrence clusters appeared linked to parvovirus B19, influenza, CMV and Epstein-Barr virus. The earlier analysis of 587 of the donors excluded around 17 rarely observed V segments, including chromosome 9 orphons, because counts were too low. Three of the identified cytomegalovirus-associated TCR beta chains were confirmed in vitro to be specific for cytomegalovirus antigens. While some public TCRs were present in many individuals, most TCR sequences turned up only very rarely across donors. A further reported finding was that TCR beta sequences accurately predicted the HLA-A and HLA-B alleles for most subjects in the first cohort. A group of highly shared sequence variants was considered likely to be a technical artifact of the sequencing pipeline. The cohort was sequenced for TCR beta chains only, and without alpha or paired-chain data the features that could be detected were limited. In a later analysis, the rate of TCR association differed among HLA loci, with DRB1 alleles having the most associated TCRs and HLA-C alleles having the fewest. Because some donors lacked HLA typing at each locus, the association tests relied only on the typed subset. When HLA alleles, especially DR and DQ, strongly co-occurred, TCR associations were difficult to assign to individual alleles. Some IMGT-functional V segments, including TRBV6-2 and TRBV6-3, could not be distinguished by the 87-base-pair reads and were therefore excluded. Correlated functional status among segregating V segments might reflect linkage disequilibrium, but an unknown experimental factor could not be ruled out. A later genetic analysis reported fewer N-insertions in productive TCRs among donors in an Asian-associated ancestry cluster than the roughly 700-donor mean. In a later analysis, some 17,000 TCR beta sequences were associated with specific HLA alleles at a false discovery rate of 0.05. Most CMV-associated TCR beta chains appeared to be HLA-restricted in a later analysis, and the HLA associations seemed to be driven largely by CMV exposure. Compared with equally common non-associated chains, HLA-associated TCR beta chains in a later analysis were more clonally expanded and had lower generation probabilities. In an earlier analysis of over 550 of the donors, most TCR beta V segments were observed in productive rearrangements about 90% or about 30% of the time, broadly matching IMGT annotations. Presence/absence analyses assumed roughly uniform sequencing depth across donors, an assumption that may not hold. For the cohort, immune exposure information was limited to CMV serostatus. In a later genetic analysis, a missense DCLRE1C variant was associated with V-gene and J-gene trimming of TCR beta chains, and the association was replicated in an independent cohort. The study listed 164 TCR beta chains as associated with cytomegalovirus.

The cohort comprised around 690 healthy bone marrow donors. All cohort members were sampled while nominally healthy, although unrecorded immune exposures were likely present. The donor was CMV seropositive and belonged to the group of 250 to 300 seropositive cohort members. A peripheral blood sample was collected from each donor, and TCR beta sequencing was performed on peripheral blood mononuclear cells. The Qiagen DNeasy Blood Extraction Kit was used to extract genomic DNA from the blood cell samples. Libraries came from the immunoSEQ multiplex PCR assay. The multiplex PCR relied on a mix of 60 forward primers for TCR Vbeta segments and 13 reverse primers for TCR Jbeta segments. The CDR3 region of rearranged TCR beta genes was amplified from genomic DNA by a multiplex PCR assay. Amplified TCR beta libraries were sequenced as 87-base-pair reads on the Illumina HiSeq System. The source study handled its data this way. A later analysis counted some 80 million unique TCR beta chains across the 650 to 700 repertoires, and roughly 10 million of these chains were shared by at least two donors. Raw reads were error-corrected and collapsed into unique sequences with a nearest-neighbor algorithm that merged closely related sequences to remove PCR and sequencing errors. Alignment of CDR3 sequences to IMGT reference sequences was used to assign V, D and J gene segments. Each retained sequence needed at least a six-nucleotide match to both a V gene segment and a J gene segment. A rearrangement counted as productive if the CDR3 had no stop codons and remained in frame with V and J, and every other rearrangement counted as non-productive. CDR3 was defined by IMGT convention, running from the second conserved V-encoded cysteine to the conserved J-encoded phenylalanine. The earlier analysis of approximately 590 of the donors excluded any sequence lacking an unambiguous match to a single V gene segment. In an earlier analysis of 587 of the donors, V segments were called functional above 56.7% productive rearrangements and were called segregating when the between-donor standard deviation exceeded 5%. A statistical classification framework was developed to diagnose cytomegalovirus status using the catalog of TCR beta chain sequences. A later analysis assigned V and J genes by comparing TCR nucleotide sequences with IMGT/GENE-DB human TR gene sequences. In a later analysis, CDR3 sequences and most-parsimonious VDJ recombination scenarios were assigned using the TCRdist pipeline. A later analysis defined each TCR beta chain by its CDR3 amino acid sequence plus V-gene family, and excluded reads lacking a unique V-gene family. To address suspected cross-contamination and a sequencing artifact, a later analysis removed 592 highly shared, low-generation-probability nucleotide sequences. In a later analysis, a clonal expansion index was calculated for each public chain from normalized within-repertoire ranks of inferred template counts. In a later analysis, generation probabilities were computed with a VDJ recombination model fitted to out-of-frame rearrangements, and the resulting probabilities were checked against IGoR. In a later analysis, hypergeometric tests were used to score TCR-TCR, TCR-HLA and TCR-CMV co-occurrence, with a repertoire-size bias correction applied to TCR pairs. To estimate false discovery rates, a later analysis permuted the HLA or CMV assignments 20 times. A later analysis grouped co-occurring TCRs with DBSCAN, adding TCRdist sequence similarity when clustering within HLA-allele-positive subsets. Co-occurrence clustering excluded repertoires with fewer than 30,000 or more than 120,000 public chains, plus five with anomalous nucleotide sharing. This is the immuneACCESS table as TCRdb keeps it, with only in-frame sequences that have V and J called. A part of the clones is gone; compared with another copy, unresolved V genes explain less than half, and the rest is unexplained. V and J calls and clone size are those listed in that table; D and trimming were worked out from the DNA. Recorded for this sample are 150,000 to 250,000 clones; 79% of them occurred a single time. The ten largest clonotypes hold more than 1.5% of the sample.

The sequence came from a girl aged 5-17 years in good health and CMV-seropositive. The V gene is TRBV20-1 and the J gene is TRBJ1-2, with no confident D gene call. The sequencing sample was made of PBMCs. The CDR3 region has the sequence CSAERVGGYTF. In nucleotide form, the sequence is TGCAGTGCCGAGAGGGTGGGGGGCTACACCTTC.